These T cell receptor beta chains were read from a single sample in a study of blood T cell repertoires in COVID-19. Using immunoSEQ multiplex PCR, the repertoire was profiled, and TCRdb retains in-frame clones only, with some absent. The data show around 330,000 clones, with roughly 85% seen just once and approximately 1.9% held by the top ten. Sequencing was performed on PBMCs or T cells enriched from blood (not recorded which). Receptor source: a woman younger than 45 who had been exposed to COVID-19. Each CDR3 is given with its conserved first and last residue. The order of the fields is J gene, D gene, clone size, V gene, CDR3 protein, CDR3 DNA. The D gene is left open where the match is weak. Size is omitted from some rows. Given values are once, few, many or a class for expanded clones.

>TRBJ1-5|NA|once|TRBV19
CAIGGAGGNQPQHF
TGTGCCATAGGGGGGGCAGGTGGTAATCAGCCCCAGCATTTT
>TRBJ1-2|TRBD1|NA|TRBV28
CASSSLGQGHYGYTF
TGTGCCAGCAGTTCGCTCGGACAGGGACACTATGGCTACACCTTC
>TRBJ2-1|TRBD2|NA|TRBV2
CASSSNSGSTNEQFF
TGTGCCAGCAGTTCGAATAGCGGGAGTACCAATGAGCAGTTCTTC
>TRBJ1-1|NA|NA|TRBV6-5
CASNGGVRMNTEAFF
TGTGCCAGCAACGGAGGGGTCAGGATGAACACTGAAGCTTTCTTT
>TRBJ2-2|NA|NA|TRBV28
CASSTRQFYNSGELFF
TGTGCCAGCAGTACCCGACAGTTTTACAATTCCGGGGAGCTGTTTTTT
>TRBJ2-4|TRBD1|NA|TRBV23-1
CASSQLTGDKNIQYF
TGCGCCAGCAGTCAATTAACAGGGGACAAAAACATTCAGTACTTC
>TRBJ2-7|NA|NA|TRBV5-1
CASSLLGEQYF
TGCGCCAGCAGCTTGCTCGGCGAGCAGTACTTC
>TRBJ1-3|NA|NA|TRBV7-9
CASSWQGISGNTIYF
TGTGCCAGCAGCTGGCAGGGAATCTCTGGAAACACCATATATTTT
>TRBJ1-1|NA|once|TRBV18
CASSPPFGGNTEAFF
TGTGCCAGCTCACCACCGTTCGGCGGAAACACTGAAGCTTTCTTT
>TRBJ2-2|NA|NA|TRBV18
CASSPAGANTGELFF
TGTGCCAGCTCACCAGCCGGGGCGAACACCGGGGAGCTGTTTTTT
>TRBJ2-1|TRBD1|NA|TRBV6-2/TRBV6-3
CASSYLGRDRAKNEQFF
TGTGCCAGCAGTTACTTAGGCCGGGACAGGGCAAAGAATGAGCAGTTCTTC
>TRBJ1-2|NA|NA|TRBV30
CAWSIGRPGHGYTF
TGTGCCTGGTCTATAGGTCGACCTGGGCATGGCTACACCTTC
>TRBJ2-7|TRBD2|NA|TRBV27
CASRIAGGFSYEQYF
TGTGCCAGCAGAATAGCGGGAGGGTTCTCCTACGAGCAGTACTTC
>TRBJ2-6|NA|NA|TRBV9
CASSPQGFSSGANVLTF
TGTGCCAGCAGCCCACAGGGATTCAGTTCTGGGGCCAACGTCCTGACTTTC
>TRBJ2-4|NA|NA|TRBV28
CASSLEVLKNIQYF
TGTGCCAGCAGTTTAGAGGTTCTTAAAAACATTCAGTACTTC
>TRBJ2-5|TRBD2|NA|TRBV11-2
CASSFELAGGGVETQYF
TGTGCCAGCAGCTTTGAACTAGCGGGAGGGGGGGTGGAGACCCAGTACTTC
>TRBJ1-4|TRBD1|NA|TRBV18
CASSNGQGVNNEKLFF
TGTGCCAGCTCGAATGGACAGGGGGTAAATAATGAAAAACTGTTTTTT
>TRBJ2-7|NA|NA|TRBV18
CASSPRQVYEQYF
TGTGCCAGCTCACCACGACAGGTGTACGAGCAGTACTTC
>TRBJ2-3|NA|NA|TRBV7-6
CASSLTAAFTDTQYF
TGTGCCAGCAGCTTAACGGCGGCCTTCACAGATACGCAGTATTTT
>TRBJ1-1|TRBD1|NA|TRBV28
CASSTPGTGMNTEAFF
TGTGCCAGCAGTACTCCCGGGACAGGCATGAACACTGAAGCTTTCTTT
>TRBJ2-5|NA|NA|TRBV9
CASSVGSAGVGETQYF
TGTGCCAGCAGCGTAGGCTCAGCAGGGGTTGGCGAGACCCAGTACTTC
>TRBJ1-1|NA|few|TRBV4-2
CASSQERVITEAFF
TGTGCCAGCAGCCAAGAACGGGTAATAACTGAAGCTTTCTTT
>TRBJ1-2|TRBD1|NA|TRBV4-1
CASSPAGQGVIYGYTF
TGCGCCAGCAGCCCGGCCGGACAGGGAGTGATTTATGGCTACACCTTC
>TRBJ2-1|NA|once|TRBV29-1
CSVEQLAVSYNEQFF
TGCAGCGTTGAGCAGTTAGCGGTCTCCTACAATGAGCAGTTCTTC
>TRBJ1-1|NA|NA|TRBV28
CASSSQGMNTEAFF
TGTGCCAGCAGTTCGCAGGGTATGAACACTGAAGCTTTCTTT
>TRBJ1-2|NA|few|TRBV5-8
CASSLVRRGYTF
TGTGCCAGCAGCTTGGTGCGGAGGGGCTACACCTTC
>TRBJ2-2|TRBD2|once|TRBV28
CASTAGTSTSVANTGELFF
TGTGCCAGCACCGCCGGGACTAGCACCTCAGTAGCGAACACCGGGGAGCTGTTTTTT